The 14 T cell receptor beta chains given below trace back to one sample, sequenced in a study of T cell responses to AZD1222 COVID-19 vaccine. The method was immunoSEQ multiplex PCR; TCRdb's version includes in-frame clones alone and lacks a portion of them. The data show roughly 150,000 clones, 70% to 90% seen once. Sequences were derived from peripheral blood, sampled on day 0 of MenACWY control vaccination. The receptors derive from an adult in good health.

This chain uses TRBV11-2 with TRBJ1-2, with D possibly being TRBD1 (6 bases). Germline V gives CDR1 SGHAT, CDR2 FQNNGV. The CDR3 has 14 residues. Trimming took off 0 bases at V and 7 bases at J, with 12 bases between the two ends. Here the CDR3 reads CASSLDQGTLGYTF. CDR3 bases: TGTGCCAGCAGCTTAGATCAGGGGACTCTTGGCTACACCTTC.

CDR3 DNA: TGCGCCAGCAGCTTTGGCCGGGGACCCGATCGTGCGGGGGCAGAGACCCAGTACTTC. This gives the protein CASSFGRGPDRAGAETQYF. V is TRBV5-1 and J is TRBJ2-5; tentatively, D is TRBD2 (7 bases). The germline CDR1 and CDR2 sequences are SGHRS and YFSETQ. The CDR3 has 19 amino acids. Deletions cut 2 bases from V and 4 bases from J, with 27 bases between. The full variable domain, rest sourced from reference TRBV5-1 and TRBJ2-5, is KAGVTQTPRYLIKTRGQQVTLSCSPISGHRSVSWYQQTPGQGLQFLFEYFSETQRNKGNFPGRFSGRQFSNSRSEMNVSTLELGDSALYLCASSFGRGPDRAGAETQYFGPGTRLLVL.

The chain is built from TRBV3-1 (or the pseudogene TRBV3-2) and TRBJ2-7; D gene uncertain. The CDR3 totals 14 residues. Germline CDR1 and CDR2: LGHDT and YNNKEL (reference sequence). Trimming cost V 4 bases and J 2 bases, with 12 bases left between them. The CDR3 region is CASSPNLQTYEQYF. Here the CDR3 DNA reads TGTGCCAGCAGCCCTAATCTCCAAACCTACGAGCAGTACTTC.

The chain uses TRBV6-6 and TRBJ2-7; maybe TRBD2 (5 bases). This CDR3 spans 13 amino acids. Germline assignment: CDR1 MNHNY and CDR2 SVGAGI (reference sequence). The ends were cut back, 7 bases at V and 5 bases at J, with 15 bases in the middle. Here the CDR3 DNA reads TGTGCCAGCACCCCCCTACTAGTCCACGAGCAGTACTTC. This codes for CASTPLLVHEQYF.

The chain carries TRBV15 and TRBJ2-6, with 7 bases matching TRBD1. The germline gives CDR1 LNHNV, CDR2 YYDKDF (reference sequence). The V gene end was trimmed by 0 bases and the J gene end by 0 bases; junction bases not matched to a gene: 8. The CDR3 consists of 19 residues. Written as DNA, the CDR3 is TGTGCCACCAGCAGAGATCTCGACAGGGCCCACTCTGGGGCCAACGTCCTGACTTTC. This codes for CATSRDLDRAHSGANVLTF.

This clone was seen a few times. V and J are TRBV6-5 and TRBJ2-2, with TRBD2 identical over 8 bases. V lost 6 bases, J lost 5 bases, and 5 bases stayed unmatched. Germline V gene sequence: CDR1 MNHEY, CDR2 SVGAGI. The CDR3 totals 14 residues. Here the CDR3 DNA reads TGTGCCAGCAGGCCGGGACTAGTGACCGGGGAGCTGTTTTTT. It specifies CASRPGLVTGELFF.

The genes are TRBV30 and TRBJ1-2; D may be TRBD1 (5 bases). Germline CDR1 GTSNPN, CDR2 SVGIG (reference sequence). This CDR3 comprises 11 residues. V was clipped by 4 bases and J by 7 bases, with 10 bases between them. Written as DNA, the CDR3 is TGTGCCTGGACAGGGCGAGGTGGCTACACCTTC. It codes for CAWTGRGGYTF.

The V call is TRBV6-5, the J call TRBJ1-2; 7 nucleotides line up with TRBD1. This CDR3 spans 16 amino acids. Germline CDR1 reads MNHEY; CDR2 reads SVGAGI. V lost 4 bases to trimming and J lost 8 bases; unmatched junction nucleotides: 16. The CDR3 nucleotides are TGTGCCAGCAGTTCCTTTTCCAGGACAGGCAGCCGCGGCTACACCTTC. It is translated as CASSSFSRTGSRGYTF.

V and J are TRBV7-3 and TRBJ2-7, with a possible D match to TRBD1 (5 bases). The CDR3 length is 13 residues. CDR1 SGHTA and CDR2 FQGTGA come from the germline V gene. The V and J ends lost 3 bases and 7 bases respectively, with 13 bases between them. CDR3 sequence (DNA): TGTGCCAGCAGCTTTGATAATACAGGAGAGCAGTACTTC. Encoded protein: CASSFDNTGEQYF.

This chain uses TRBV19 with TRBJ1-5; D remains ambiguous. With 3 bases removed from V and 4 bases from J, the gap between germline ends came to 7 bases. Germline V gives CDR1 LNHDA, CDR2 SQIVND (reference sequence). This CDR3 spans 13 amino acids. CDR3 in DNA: TGTGCCAGTAGTATCGGGCAGAATCAGCCCCAGCATTTT. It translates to CASSIGQNQPQHF.

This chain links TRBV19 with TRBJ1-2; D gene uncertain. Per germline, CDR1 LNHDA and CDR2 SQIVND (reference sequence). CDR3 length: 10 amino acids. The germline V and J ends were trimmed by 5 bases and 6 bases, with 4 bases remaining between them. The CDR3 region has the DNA TGTGCCAGTAGTCTAAATGGCTACACCTTC. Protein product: CASSLNGYTF.

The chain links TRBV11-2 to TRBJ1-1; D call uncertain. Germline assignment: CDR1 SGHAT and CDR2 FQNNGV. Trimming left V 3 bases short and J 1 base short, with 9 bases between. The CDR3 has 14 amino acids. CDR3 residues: CASSFFFANTEAFF. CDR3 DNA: TGTGCCAGCAGCTTCTTTTTTGCGAACACTGAAGCTTTCTTT.

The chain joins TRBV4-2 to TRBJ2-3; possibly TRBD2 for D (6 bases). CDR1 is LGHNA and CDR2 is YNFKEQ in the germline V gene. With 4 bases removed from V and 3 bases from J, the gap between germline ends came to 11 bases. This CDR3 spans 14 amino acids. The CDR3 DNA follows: TGTGCCAGCAGCCTCTCTAGCGTAACAGATACGCAGTATTTT. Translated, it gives CASSLSSVTDTQYF.

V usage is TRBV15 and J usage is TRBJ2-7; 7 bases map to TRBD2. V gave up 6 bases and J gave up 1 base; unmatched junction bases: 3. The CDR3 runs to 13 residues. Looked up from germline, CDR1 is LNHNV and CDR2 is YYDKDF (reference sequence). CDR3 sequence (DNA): TGTGCCACCAGTTGGGGAGGGTCCTACGAGCAGTACTTC. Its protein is CATSWGGSYEQYF.